This note documents a single TCR beta chain sequence. The antigen remains undetermined. Some clones are missing from TCRdb's copy, which holds only in-frame ones; the method was immunoSEQ multiplex PCR. This table holds around 88,000 clones, around 92% found once. The record originates from a study of T cell responses to AZD1222 COVID-19 vaccine. This CDR3 has 17 amino acids. Germline V CDR1 and CDR2: SGHTA, FQGNSA. The V gene lost 1 base and the J gene lost 6 bases, with 20 bases spanning the gap. Study conclusions and caveats: Unmutated variant regions are reportedly targeted by nearly half of spike-specific TCRs.

The chain couples TRBV7-2 to TRBJ2-3; tentative D call: TRBD2 (6 bases). Sequenced here: peripheral blood, sampled on day 0 of MenACWY control vaccination. This receptor was obtained from an adult in good health. CDR3 DNA: TGTGCCAGCAGCTTAGATCTGAGTAGCGGAAGGGTGGATACGCAGTATTTT. As protein: CASSLDLSSGRVDTQYF. Drawing the rest from reference TRBV7-2 and TRBJ2-3, the complete variable domain is GAGVSQSPSNKVTEKGKDVELRCDPISGHTALYWYRQSLGQGLEFLIYFQGNSAPDKSGLPSDRFSAERTGGSVSTLTIQRTQQEDSAVYLCASSLDLSSGRVDTQYFGPGTRLTVL.